This TCR beta chain originates from a study of PD-L1 blockade in urothelial cancer. Every PCR got spiked synthetic TCR analog templates. The protocol was immunoSEQ multiplex PCR, while the TCRdb copy is restricted to in-frame clones and leaves out a portion. Among 75,000 to 100,000 clones listed, 83% were seen once. Described time point: peripheral blood 6 weeks after treatment start. This receptor was obtained from a man aged 65-85 years with urothelial cancer. The specimen was PBMCs, collected around atezolizumab (anti-PD-L1) treatment.

CDR3 coding DNA: TGTGCTAGTGGTTTGGGACTAGCAGCCAAAAACATTCAGTACTTC. Its protein product is CASGLGLAAKNIQYF. The chain uses TRBV12-5 and TRBJ2-4; 7 nucleotides match TRBD2. This CDR3 is built from 15 residues. Germline trimming cut 1 base from V and 0 bases from J; bases unmatched to any gene: 0. CDR1 and CDR2 (germline): LGHNT, FRNRAP.